The 29 T cell receptor beta chains reported below all come from one sample, sequenced in a study of blood T cell repertoires in COVID-19. Clones were sequenced by immunoSEQ multiplex PCR, and TCRdb holds only the in-frame ones, with some missing. Among roughly 500,000 clones listed, 75% to 90% were seen once. Sample: peripheral blood. Receptors originate from a young man with COVID-19, enrolled during active disease.

This clone was found a few times. The CDR3 here is CASSLGTSGGEETQYF. CDR3 DNA sequence: TGCGCCAGCAGCTTGGGCACTAGCGGGGGCGAAGAGACCCAGTACTTC. V gene TRBV5-1 combines with J gene TRBJ2-5; 11 bases map to TRBD2. Germline lookup yields CDR1 SGHRS and CDR2 YFSETQ. This CDR3 spans 16 amino acids. Unmatched junction bases numbered 4, after V lost 0 bases and J lost 3 bases.

The CDR3 nucleotides are TGTGCCAGCAGCTTCACGGGGGGGATGCAGGAGACCCAGTACTTC. It translates to CASSFTGGMQETQYF. The chain joins TRBV7-9 to TRBJ2-5; the match to TRBD2 covers 8 bases. V gave up 3 bases and J gave up 5 bases; unmatched junction bases: 8. Per the germline V gene, CDR1 is SEHNR and CDR2 is FQNEAQ (reference sequence). CDR3 length: 15 amino acids.

The V gene is TRBV27, the J gene TRBJ1-1; the match to TRBD1 covers 9 bases. Germline CDR1 is MNHEY and CDR2 is SMNVEV (reference sequence). This CDR3 has 16 amino acids. V was clipped by 5 bases and J by 1 base; unmatched bases: 8. The CDR3 is CASSPGTGRANTEAFF. CDR3 in DNA: TGTGCCAGCAGTCCTGGGACAGGGAGGGCGAACACTGAAGCTTTCTTT.

The chain employs TRBV5-6 and TRBJ1-2; 7 bases agree with TRBD1. This CDR3 contains 14 residues. J gave up 3 bases and V 6 bases, and 8 bases lay outside the gene matches. Germline V gene data show CDR1 as SGHDT and CDR2 as YYEEEE. The chain's CDR3 is CASTQDRWDYGYTF. CDR3 in DNA: TGTGCCAGCACCCAGGACAGGTGGGACTATGGCTACACCTTC.

The genes are TRBV6-1 and TRBJ2-5, with a tentative D call TRBD2 (6 bases). Trimming removed 2 bases at V and 4 bases at J, with 11 bases between. Per germline, CDR1 MNHNS and CDR2 SASEGT. The CDR3 is 14 amino acids. This CDR3 reads CASSEIASAETQYF. CDR3 nucleotide sequence: TGTGCCAGCAGTGAAATCGCTAGCGCAGAGACCCAGTACTTC.

The V call is TRBV3-1 (or the pseudogene TRBV3-2), the J call TRBJ1-1, with D possibly TRBD1 on 5 matching bases. Germline assignment: CDR1 LGHDT and CDR2 YNNKEL (reference sequence). V lost 0 bases to trimming and J lost 9 bases, with 14 bases between them. CDR3 length: 14 residues. CDR3 protein: CASSQDGGEGKAFF. Here the CDR3 DNA reads TGTGCCAGCAGCCAAGATGGGGGGGAGGGAAAAGCTTTCTTT.

The CDR3, as DNA: TGCAGCGTGGACTCGAGCTCCTACGAGCAGTACTTC. Protein product: CSVDSSSYEQYF. The rearrangement joins TRBV29-1 to TRBJ2-7; the D gene is possibly TRBD2 (5 bases). V lost 6 bases and J lost 0, with 9 bases in between. The germline CDR1 and CDR2 sequences are SQVTM and ANQGSEA. This CDR3 comprises 12 residues.

The gene calls are TRBV3-1 (or the pseudogene TRBV3-2) and TRBJ1-2; D is perhaps TRBD1 (5 bases). CDR1 LGHDT and CDR2 YNNKEL come from the germline V gene (reference sequence). V lost 4 bases to trimming and J lost 7 bases, with 19 bases between them. CDR3 length equals 15 residues. CDR3 protein: CASSPRGGGSGGYTF. As DNA, the CDR3 is TGTGCCAGCAGCCCCCGGGGTGGGGGGTCGGGTGGCTACACCTTC.

The chain joins TRBV4-2 to TRBJ1-6; 8 positions agree with TRBD1. The germline V gene has CDR1 LGHNA and CDR2 YNFKEQ. The CDR3 covers 14 residues. J lost 7 bases, V lost 3 bases, and 2 bases had no gene match. The CDR3 loop reads CASSQDRDNSPLHF. CDR3 DNA: TGTGCCAGCAGCCAGGACAGGGACAATTCACCCCTCCACTTT.

The J gene is TRBJ1-4, the V gene TRBV12-5; 11 nucleotides align to TRBD1. The CDR3 contains 13 residues. Trimming took 5 bases from V and 7 from J; bases not matched to a gene: 0. Per germline, CDR1 LGHNT and CDR2 FRNRAP. In DNA, the CDR3 is TGTGCTAGTGGTGGGACAGGGGGTGAAAAACTGTTTTTT. Its translation: CASGGTGGEKLFF.

This chain joins TRBV27 and TRBJ1-2; TRBD1 agrees at 8 bases. The CDR3 is made up of 14 amino acids. The J segment lost 2 bases and the V segment lost 4 bases, leaving 3 bases of the junction unmatched. The germline gives CDR1 MNHEY, CDR2 SMNVEV (reference sequence). The CDR3 reads CASSSRTGNYGYTF. In DNA, the CDR3 is TGTGCCAGCAGTTCCCGGACAGGGAACTATGGCTACACCTTC.

This clone was detected a few times. This sequence joins TRBV5-5 and TRBJ1-1; 8 bases match TRBD1. CDR3 length equals 14 residues. CDR1 and CDR2 from the germline V gene are SGHKS and YYEKEE (reference sequence). Trimming took 3 bases from V and 2 from J; bases not matched to a gene: 3. The CDR3 DNA reads as TGTGCCAGCAGCTCCGGACAGGGAAACACTGAAGCTTTCTTT. Its protein product is CASSSGQGNTEAFF.

The CDR3 here is CASSSRREETQYF. For the CDR3, the DNA is TGTGCCAGCAGCTCCAGGCGGGAAGAGACCCAGTACTTC. The chain is built from TRBV27 and TRBJ2-5; the D gene is possibly TRBD2 (5 bases). CDR1 and CDR2 from the germline V gene are MNHEY and SMNVEV (reference sequence). CDR3 length equals 13 residues. V was shortened by 6 bases and J by 3 bases, with 11 bases between the two germline ends.

The rearrangement links TRBV2 to TRBJ2-5, with 11 nucleotides matching TRBD2. The CDR3 extends over 14 amino acids. From germline, CDR1 is SNHLY and CDR2 FYNNEI. Trimming took 4 bases from V and 5 from J; bases not matched to a gene: 3. This chain's CDR3 is CASSGIAGGETQYF. The CDR3 coding sequence is TGTGCCAGCAGTGGGATAGCGGGGGGGGAGACCCAGTACTTC.

This chain links TRBV18 with TRBJ2-1; possibly TRBD1 for D (5 bases). The V and J ends lost 1 base and 0 bases respectively, with 13 bases between them. Germline loops: CDR1 KGHSH, CDR2 LQKENI. This CDR3 is built from 17 residues. Here the CDR3 reads CASSPLPRVSSYNEQFF. The CDR3, as DNA: TGTGCCAGCTCACCACTACCCAGGGTGAGCTCCTACAATGAGCAGTTCTTC.

The chain combines TRBV24-1 with TRBJ1-2, with 8 bases matching TRBD1. The CDR3 runs 15 residues. Germline loops: CDR1 KGHDR, CDR2 SFDVKD. V was clipped by 3 bases and J by 8 bases; unmatched bases: 10. The CDR3 nucleotides are TGTGCCACCAGTGATCGGACAGGGTTAGTGAAGGGCTACACCTTC. Translating gives CATSDRTGLVKGYTF.

The V and J genes are TRBV2 and TRBJ2-1; D is possibly TRBD2 (6 bases). The germline V gene encodes CDR1 SNHLY and CDR2 FYNNEI. The CDR3 sequence is 20 residues long. V lost 8 bases, J lost 7 bases, and 36 bases lay in between. CDR3 sequence reads: CASRHLSSPARTQGGNEQFF. CDR3 nucleotides: TGTGCCAGCCGCCACCTATCCTCCCCCGCACGGACCCAAGGAGGGAATGAGCAGTTCTTC.

The V call is TRBV15, the J call TRBJ1-5; 7 positions match TRBD1. Per germline, CDR1 LNHNV and CDR2 YYDKDF (reference sequence). The CDR3 consists of 16 residues. Trimming took 1 base from V and 5 from J; bases not matched to a gene: 8. The CDR3 spells CATSRGSGGIDQPQHF. The CDR3 nucleotides read TGTGCCACCAGCAGAGGATCAGGGGGAATAGATCAGCCCCAGCATTTT. Supplemented by reference TRBV15 and TRBJ1-5, the full variable domain reads DAMVIQNPRYQVTQFGKPVTLSCSQTLNHNVMYWYQQKSSQAPKLLFHYYDKDFNNEADTPDNFQSRRPNTSFCFLDIRSPGLGDTAMYLCATSRGSGGIDQPQHFGDGTRLSIL.

The CDR3 here is CASSVPLYGRGGEQFF. In DNA form, the CDR3 reads TGTGCCAGCAGCGTACCTTTGTACGGGAGAGGCGGTGAGCAGTTCTTC. The rearrangement links TRBV9 to TRBJ2-1, with D possibly TRBD2 on 6 matching bases. V was shortened by 1 base and J by 9 bases, with 20 bases between the two germline ends. The germline CDR1 and CDR2 sequences are SGDLS and YYNGEE. This CDR3 is 16 amino acids long.

This clone was found once. The chain joins TRBV3-1 (or the pseudogene TRBV3-2) to TRBJ2-3; D gene uncertain. V gave up 4 bases and J gave up 5 bases, with 7 bases separating them. Per germline, CDR1 LGHDT and CDR2 YNNKEL (reference sequence). The CDR3 is 12 amino acids. The CDR3 loop reads CASSLRGDTQYF. The CDR3 nucleotides are TGTGCCAGCAGCCTCCGAGGAGATACGCAGTATTTT.

The rearrangement uses TRBV9 and TRBJ1-6, with D uncertain. Germline V gene sequence: CDR1 SGDLS, CDR2 YYNGEE. Trimming shortened V by 0 bases and J by 7 bases, and 14 bases separated the two germline ends. This CDR3 is built from 16 residues. In DNA form, the CDR3 reads TGTGCCAGCAGCGTAGGGCAGAGGGTGGGGAATTCACCCCTCCACTTT. This codes for CASSVGQRVGNSPLHF.

This chain uses TRBV6-5 with TRBJ1-1; D may be TRBD1 (5 bases). This CDR3 comprises 12 residues. Germline assignment: CDR1 MNHEY and CDR2 SVGAGI. Trimming removed 8 bases from V and 2 bases from J, with 9 bases in between. The CDR3: CASHTGNTEAFF. CDR3 bases: TGTGCCAGCCACACAGGAAACACTGAAGCTTTCTTT.

The V gene is TRBV27, the J gene TRBJ2-6, with TRBD1 matching 11 bases. The V gene end was trimmed by 2 bases and the J gene end by 1 base; junction bases not matched to a gene: 10. CDR3 length: 20 amino acids. Germline V gene sequence: CDR1 MNHEY, CDR2 SMNVEV (reference sequence). CDR3 bases: TGTGCCAGCAGTTTACTCACTCCGGGACAGGGGGGTTCTGGGGCCAACGTCCTGACTTTC. The encoded protein is CASSLLTPGQGGSGANVLTF.

The chain employs TRBV15 and TRBJ2-3, with TRBD2 identical over 13 bases. Germline V gives CDR1 LNHNV, CDR2 YYDKDF (reference sequence). The J segment lost 1 base and the V segment lost 5 bases, leaving 15 bases of the junction unmatched. This CDR3 has 20 residues. The CDR3 spells CATSPRLNGLAGAGTDTQYF. The DNA of the CDR3 is TGTGCCACCAGCCCTCGATTAAACGGACTAGCGGGAGCGGGCACAGATACGCAGTATTTT.

This clone was seen once. The chain employs TRBV18 and TRBJ2-7; no definite D call. The CDR3 loop spans 13 amino acids. CDR1 and CDR2 (germline): KGHSH, LQKENI. Trimming took 6 bases from V and 2 from J, leaving 11 bases between them. The CDR3 spells CASSPVEAYEQYF. CDR3 DNA sequence: TGTGCCAGCTCGCCAGTAGAGGCCTACGAGCAGTACTTC.

This sequence joins TRBV19 and TRBJ2-7; maybe TRBD1 (6 bases). This CDR3 has 15 amino acids. Germline V lookup: CDR1 LNHDA, CDR2 SQIVND (reference sequence). V lost 5 bases and J 0 bases, leaving 14 bases between the germline ends. The CDR3 DNA is TGTGCCAGTAGTCCCATCAGGGGATCCTCCTACGAGCAGTACTTC. Its protein product is CASSPIRGSSYEQYF.

The CDR3 DNA follows: TGTGCCAGCCAGCGACAGGGTACGAACACCGGGGAGCTGTTTTTT. Translation: CASQRQGTNTGELFF. This chain links TRBV27 with TRBJ2-2, with TRBD1 matching over 7 bases. CDR3 length: 15 residues. From germline, CDR1 is MNHEY and CDR2 SMNVEV (reference sequence). Trimming took 8 bases from V and 0 from J; bases not matched to a gene: 6.

The CDR3 sequence is CASSLVGDSNQPQHF. DNA for the CDR3: TGTGCCAGCAGCTTAGTCGGGGATAGCAATCAGCCCCAGCATTTT. The chain combines TRBV7-2 with TRBJ1-5; no firm D call. The length of the CDR3 is 15 residues. CDR1 and CDR2 (germline): SGHTA, FQGNSA. V lost 1 base to trimming and J lost 0 bases, with 7 bases between them. Filled out from reference TRBV7-2 and TRBJ1-5, the complete variable domain reads GAGVSQSPSNKVTEKGKDVELRCDPISGHTALYWYRQSLGQGLEFLIYFQGNSAPDKSGLPSDRFSAERTGGSVSTLTIQRTQQEDSAVYLCASSLVGDSNQPQHFGDGTRLSIL.

This chain uses TRBV10-1 with TRBJ2-5; TRBD2 might be the D (6 bases). V lost 4 bases, J lost 2 bases, and 8 bases lay in between. Per germline, CDR1 WNHNN and CDR2 SYGVQD (reference sequence). The CDR3 length is 13 residues. In DNA, the CDR3 is TGCGCCAGCAGTGCGGGACTGCAAGAGACCCAGTACTTC. This encodes CASSAGLQETQYF.